Below, 22 T cell receptor beta chains from the same sample are listed, as sequenced in a study of Graves' ophthalmopathy and Graves' hyperthyroidism (dated by TCRdb to the late 2010s). This sample was sequenced with an Illumina HiSeq 2000. For repertoire sequencing, TCR beta CDR3 regions were amplified from RNA transcripts. HTBI primers and the Qiagen OneStep RT-PCR kit were used in a first-round RT-PCR, which was followed by a second-round multiplex PCR, size selection and purification. TCRdb passed the public sequencing reads through fastp at Q25 and MiXCR, retaining productive beta sequences. Identical CDR3 protein sequences are pooled into one entry, listed with their most common genes and DNA. The sample records hundreds of thousands of distinct CDR3 sequences, over 20% of which are singletons. About 6.6% of the sample is in the top ten clones. Source material: peripheral blood. The receptors come from a woman aged 18-29 years with stable Graves' hyperthyroidism. Some clones in this sample may be carry-over from other donors' samples. Donor details come from another sample of the same person, matched by shared clones.

This clonotype was detected ten times or more. V usage is TRBV7-2 and J usage is TRBJ2-7; TRBD2 agrees at 9 bases. Germline loops: CDR1 SGHTA, CDR2 FQGNSA. The CDR3 covers 16 residues. V was clipped by 3 bases and J by 5 bases; unmatched bases: 11. CDR3 residues: CASSFGLAGSRDEQYF. The CDR3 DNA follows: TGTGCCAGCAGCTTTGGGCTAGCGGGAAGTAGGGACGAGCAGTACTTC.

This chain uses TRBV19 with TRBJ1-5; D is undetermined. The CDR3 runs to 13 residues. The germline V gene encodes CDR1 LNHDA and CDR2 SQIVND (reference sequence). Trimming took off 3 bases at V and 5 bases at J, with 8 bases between the two ends. The CDR3 DNA is TGTGCCAGTAGTATGTCCTGGGATCAGCCCCAGCATTTT. This translates into CASSMSWDQPQHF.

This clonotype appeared many times. The chain carries TRBV12-3 or TRBV12-4 and TRBJ2-7; D is uncertain. Trimming left V 1 base short and J 3 bases short, with 7 bases between. This CDR3 is built from 13 residues. The CDR3 DNA sequence: TGTGCCAGCAGTTTAGGCCAGGTCTACGAGCAGTACTTC. Encoded protein: CASSLGQVYEQYF.

This clonotype was seen at least ten times. J is TRBJ2-7 and V is TRBV12-3 or TRBV12-4, with 10 bases fitting TRBD2. The J segment lost 4 bases and the V segment lost 7 bases, leaving 13 bases of the junction unmatched. This CDR3 is built from 16 residues. The CDR3 sequence: CASTLPPSSGRYEQYF. The CDR3 DNA reads TGTGCCAGCACCCTACCCCCCAGTAGCGGGAGGTACGAGCAGTACTTC.

The CDR3 is CASSRGDSANEQYF. CDR3 nucleotide sequence: TGCGCCAGCAGCCGGGGGGACAGTGCAAACGAGCAGTACTTC. The rearrangement joins TRBV5-1 to TRBJ2-7; D might be TRBD1 or TRBD2, each matching 7 bases. Trimming pared 4 bases from V and 5 bases from J, leaving 16 bases between. The CDR3 extends over 14 amino acids. The germline V gene has CDR1 SGHRS and CDR2 YFSETQ.

This clonotype was counted at least ten times. This rearrangement joins TRBV25-1 to TRBJ1-1; D call uncertain. This CDR3 has 14 amino acids. Germline-derived CDR1 and CDR2 are MGHDK and SYGVNS. Trimming left V 4 bases short and J 5 bases short, with 14 bases between. Here the CDR3 reads CASSAMRVETEAFF. For the CDR3, the DNA is TGTGCCAGCAGTGCCATGAGGGTCGAGACTGAAGCTTTCTTT.

The chain combines TRBV6-1 with TRBJ1-5; D call uncertain. The V gene's germline CDR1 is MNHNS and CDR2 SASEGT. The CDR3 runs 11 residues. Trimming removed 3 bases at V and 11 bases at J, with 8 bases between. This CDR3 is CASSDGRAQHF. The CDR3 DNA reads as TGTGCCAGCAGTGACGGAAGGGCCCAGCATTTT.

This chain links TRBV27 with TRBJ1-6, with D possibly matching TRBD1 (6 bases). The CDR3 runs 15 residues. V lost 0 bases and J 9 bases, leaving 12 bases between the germline ends. Germline CDR1 reads MNHEY; CDR2 reads SMNVEV (reference sequence). CDR3: CASSLSGEGGSPLHF. In DNA form, the CDR3 reads TGTGCCAGCAGTTTATCGGGGGAAGGGGGTTCACCCCTCCACTTT.

This clonotype came up a few times. Here the CDR3 DNA reads TGTGCCATCAGTGAGTCAGGAGGGGTGTCCGCCTACGAGCAGTACTTC. It specifies CAISESGGVSAYEQYF. The J gene is TRBJ2-7, the V gene TRBV10-3; D is possibly TRBD2 (6 bases). Trimming removed 0 bases at V and 2 bases at J, with 14 bases between. Germline V lookup: CDR1 ENHRY, CDR2 SYGVKD. The CDR3 extends over 16 amino acids.

A few counts support this clonotype. The V and J genes are TRBV10-3 and TRBJ2-7; D is perhaps TRBD2 (6 bases). Germline values: CDR1 ENHRY, CDR2 SYGVKD. V was cut by 4 bases and J by 6 bases, with 16 bases left in between. CDR3 size: 14 residues. The CDR3 DNA reads TGTGCCATCAGTGGTGAGACTAGAGGCTCCGAGCAGTACTTC. This gives the protein CAISGETRGSEQYF.

This clonotype was seen a few times. The V gene is TRBV20-1, the J gene TRBJ2-7, with D possibly being TRBD2 (6 bases). This CDR3 is 13 amino acids long. Germline V gives CDR1 DFQATT, CDR2 SNEGSKA (reference sequence). The germline V and J ends were trimmed by 3 bases and 3 bases, with 12 bases remaining between them. DNA of the CDR3: TGCAGTGCTAGGACACTAGCAGACTACGAGCAGTACTTC. It specifies CSARTLADYEQYF.

This clonotype has a count of ten or more. The rearrangement joins TRBV19 to TRBJ1-2; 9 bases align to TRBD1. Trimming cost V 3 bases and J 6 bases; bases outside gene matches: 5. The CDR3 loop spans 14 amino acids. Germline V CDR1 and CDR2: LNHDA, SQIVND (reference sequence). In nucleotides, the CDR3 is TGTGCCAGTAGTATTCTCGGGACAGGGAATGGCTACACCTTC. It specifies CASSILGTGNGYTF.

Many counts were recorded for this clonotype. The rearrangement uses TRBV6-2 or TRBV6-3 and TRBJ1-6, with a tentative D call TRBD1 (6 bases). Germline assignment: CDR1 MNHEY and CDR2 SVGEGT. CDR3 length: 12 residues. The germline V and J ends were trimmed by 6 bases and 10 bases, with 10 bases remaining between them. Here the CDR3 reads CASRTGRSPLHF. CDR3 nucleotide sequence: TGTGCCAGCAGGACAGGACGATCACCCCTCCACTTT.

V and J are TRBV30 and TRBJ2-5; possible D gene TRBD1, 5 bases. Germline V gives CDR1 GTSNPN, CDR2 SVGIG (reference sequence). The ends were cut back, 0 bases at V and 2 bases at J, with 7 bases in the middle. This CDR3 has 13 residues. CDR3 DNA sequence: TGTGCCTGGAGTGTACGACAGCAAGAGACCCAGTACTTC. Residues: CAWSVRQQETQYF.

This clonotype was detected many times. As DNA, the CDR3 is TGTGCCAGCAGCCCCCTCGGGGGCCAAGAGACCCAGTACTTC. It translates to CASSPLGGQETQYF. V is TRBV7-8 and J is TRBJ2-5, with D maybe TRBD2 (6 bases). This CDR3 has 14 residues. Germline CDR1 reads SGHVS; CDR2 reads FQNEAQ. Trimming left V 5 bases short and J 1 base short, with 11 bases between.

This rearrangement joins TRBV13 to TRBJ2-3; 10 bases line up with TRBD2. V lost 4 bases and J lost 4; bases outside the gene matches: 11. Looked up from germline, CDR1 is PRHDT and CDR2 is FYEKMQ (reference sequence). The CDR3 loop spans 17 amino acids. DNA for the CDR3: TGTGCCAGCAGCTCCACTCCGGGACTAGCGTTACCAGATACGCAGTATTTT. Translating it yields CASSSTPGLALPDTQYF.

The chain uses TRBV28 and TRBJ1-1; D not resolved. CDR3 size: 11 residues. Trimming removed 6 bases from V and 7 bases from J, with 9 bases in between. In germline, CDR1 is MDHEN, CDR2 SYDVKM. The CDR3 sequence: CASRSPFEAFF. The DNA of the CDR3 is TGTGCCAGCAGATCGCCCTTTGAAGCTTTCTTT.

This clonotype was counted many times. The chain uses TRBV28 and TRBJ2-5, with D maybe TRBD1 (6 bases). The ends were cut back, 6 bases at V and 0 bases at J, with 8 bases in the middle. CDR3 length: 13 amino acids. The germline V gene encodes CDR1 MDHEN and CDR2 SYDVKM. CDR3 residues: CASSTGYQETQYF. The CDR3 region has the DNA TGTGCCAGCAGCACAGGGTACCAAGAGACCCAGTACTTC.

This clonotype was observed many times. This chain joins TRBV3-1 and TRBJ1-5; the match to TRBD1 covers 8 bases. In germline, CDR1 is LGHDT, CDR2 YNNKEL (reference sequence). The CDR3 is made up of 12 amino acids. The V and J ends lost 2 bases and 11 bases, in that order; junction bases with no gene match: 2. The CDR3 DNA is TGTGCCAGCAGCCAATGGGGACAGGCCCAGCATTTT. This encodes CASSQWGQAQHF.

This rearrangement joins TRBV12-3 or TRBV12-4 to TRBJ2-5; D is unresolved. Trimming shortened V by 1 base and J by 5 bases, and 14 bases separated the two germline ends. CDR3 length: 15 amino acids. This CDR3 is CASSLGGSPEETQYF. CDR3 coding DNA: TGTGCCAGCAGTTTAGGGGGATCCCCGGAGGAGACCCAGTACTTC.

This clonotype appeared many times. The rearrangement joins TRBV7-2 to TRBJ1-5, with a possible D match to TRBD1 (6 bases). Trimming removed 4 bases at V and 7 bases at J, with 14 bases between. The CDR3 is 14 residues long. Germline CDR1 and CDR2: SGHTA and FQGNSA. In DNA form, the CDR3 reads TGTGCCAGCAGCTCCCTTCAGGGGCCGCAGCCCCAGCATTTT. It yields the protein CASSSLQGPQPQHF.

With respect to this clonotype: This clone may be a read error of a much larger clone one base away. This sequence joins TRBV4-1 and TRBJ1-1; D may be TRBD1 (5 bases). CDR3 size: 16 residues. From germline, CDR1 is MGHRA and CDR2 YSYEKL. DNA for the CDR3: TGCGCCAGCAGCCCGAGGGGCCGGGGCCTCATCCCTGAAGCTTGCTTT. Translation gives CASSPRGRGLIPEACF.